The 4 T cell receptor beta chains below all came from one sample that was sequenced in a study of blood T cell repertoires in COVID-19. Sequencing used immunoSEQ multiplex PCR; TCRdb keeps in-frame clones, though not all of them. The sample records about 160,000 clones, 85% being singletons. The sample taken for sequencing was peripheral blood. Receptors were obtained from a human donor with acute or convalescent COVID-19. The donor label of this sample is uncertain.

The rearrangement uses TRBV4-1 and TRBJ1-1, with TRBD1 matching 12 bases. V was pared by 3 bases and J by 1 base, with 9 bases of the junction left unmatched. The CDR3 is made up of 18 amino acids. Germline lookup yields CDR1 MGHRA and CDR2 YSYEKL. In DNA form, the CDR3 reads TGCGCCAGCAGCCAGAATAGGGACAGGGGGCCTAGGAACACTGAAGCTTTCTTT. This translates into CASSQNRDRGPRNTEAFF.

V gene TRBV19 combines with J gene TRBJ1-6; 7 nucleotides match TRBD1. J was trimmed by 9 bases and V by 5 bases; bases with no gene match: 13. The CDR3 totals 16 residues. Germline assignment: CDR1 LNHDA and CDR2 SQIVND (reference sequence). The CDR3 loop is CASSPKGGTDGSPLHF. The CDR3, as DNA: TGTGCCAGTAGTCCGAAGGGTGGGACAGATGGTTCACCCCTCCACTTT.

This sequence joins TRBV12-3 or TRBV12-4 and TRBJ2-3; no clear D gene. The CDR3 consists of 11 residues. Trimming removed 6 bases from V and 6 bases from J, with 7 bases in between. CDR3 amino acids: CASSPLDTQYF. CDR3 nucleotide sequence: TGTGCCAGCAGCCCGTTGGATACGCAGTATTTT.

In this sample, this clone turned up once. The chain has TRBV2 and TRBJ1-1, with a tentative D call TRBD1 (5 bases). Per the germline V gene, CDR1 is SNHLY and CDR2 is FYNNEI. CDR3 length equals 11 residues. V shed 6 bases and J shed 9 bases, with 11 bases lying between them. The CDR3 DNA reads as TGTGCCAGCAGGTTGGACACGAAAGCTTTCTTT. It translates to CASRLDTKAFF.